Shown below are 28 T cell receptor beta chains from a single sample sequenced in a study of vaccination and CD4 T cells after COVID-19. Scientists ran DNA taken from cultured CD4+ T cells through the Oncomine TCR Beta short-read assay for sequencing. Using its own MiXCR run on the PCR reads, TCRdb lists one record per CDR3 protein. The sample shows 10,000 to 12,000 distinct CDR3 sequences, roughly 31% of them seen only once. Antigens of these TCRs are unknown. Documented treatment: roughly 10-day PBMC culture with coronavirus spike peptide pools or control peptides (ViraFEST assay). Specimen: CD4+ T cells from blood, cultured in vitro. All receptors come from a human donor who had recovered from COVID-19.

The rearrangement joins TRBV19 to TRBJ1-1; perhaps TRBD1 as D (5 bases). The CDR3 has 15 amino acids. CDR1 is LNHDA, CDR2 SQIVND, per germline (reference sequence). V dropped 2 bases and J dropped 4 bases, with 14 bases sitting between them. CDR3 loop: CASSITPGAGTEAFF. In nucleotides, the CDR3 is TGTGCCAGTAGTATAACCCCCGGGGCGGGCACTGAAGCTTTCTTT. Full variable domain (rest looked up from reference TRBV19 and TRBJ1-1): DGGITQSPKYLFRKEGQNVTLSCEQNLNHDAMYWYRQDPGQGLRLIYYSQIVNDFQKGDIAEGYSVSREKKESFPLTVTSAQKNPTAFYLCASSITPGAGTEAFFGQGTRLTVV.

The chain is built from TRBV6-5 and TRBJ2-7, with D hard to call. V lost 2 bases and J lost 3, with 8 bases in between. Looked up from germline, CDR1 is MNHEY and CDR2 is SVGAGI. The CDR3 loop spans 13 amino acids. The CDR3 bases are TGTGCCAGCAGTTACCGGCCGAACTACGAGCAGTACTTC. It yields the protein CASSYRPNYEQYF.

This chain links TRBV7-2 with TRBJ1-5; no clear D gene. The CDR3 runs to 14 residues. Between the trimmed V and J ends, which lost 2 bases and 5 bases, there was a span of 10 bases. Germline lookup yields CDR1 SGHTA and CDR2 FQGNSA. The CDR3 protein is CASSLKGFDQPQHF. Written as DNA, the CDR3 is TGTGCCAGCAGCTTAAAAGGCTTTGATCAGCCCCAGCATTTT.

The chain combines TRBV6-1 with TRBJ2-3; D uncertain. CDR1 is MNHNS, CDR2 SASEGT, per germline. The CDR3 covers 16 residues. The V gene lost 0 bases and the J gene lost 0 bases, with 10 bases spanning the gap. The CDR3 DNA reads TGTGCCAGCAGTGAAGCAGGCCGGAAGAGCACAGATACGCAGTATTTT. This sequence encodes CASSEAGRKSTDTQYF.

V usage is TRBV9 and J usage is TRBJ1-2, with D tentatively TRBD1 (5 bases). Germline loops: CDR1 SGDLS, CDR2 YYNGEE. CDR3 length equals 12 residues. Trimming left V 6 bases short and J 5 bases short, with 11 bases between. The CDR3 is CASTRGGYGYTF. CDR3 nucleotide sequence: TGTGCCAGCACAAGGGGCGGGTATGGCTACACCTTC.

The rearrangement uses TRBV23-1 and TRBJ1-5; D not resolved. TRBV23-1 is classed as an ORF, of uncertain function. CDR3 length: 16 residues. V dropped 0 bases and J dropped 6 bases, with 15 bases sitting between them. The CDR3 sequence is CASSQSVRVIGQPQHF. Written as DNA, the CDR3 is TGCGCCAGCAGTCAATCGGTGCGGGTAATCGGTCAGCCCCAGCATTTT.

This chain joins TRBV6-5 and TRBJ1-3; D possibly corresponds to TRBD1 (5 bases). This CDR3 is built from 14 residues. Trimming removed 2 bases at V and 9 bases at J, with 14 bases between. CDR1 and CDR2 from the germline V gene are MNHEY and SVGAGI. CDR3 in amino acids: CASSYAREWSTIYF. CDR3 bases: TGTGCCAGCAGTTACGCCAGGGAGTGGAGCACCATATATTTT.

This clonotype appeared a few times. The CDR3 is CASSSRTGGGDTQYF. For the CDR3, the DNA is TGTGCCAGCAGCTCCCGGACAGGGGGTGGAGATACGCAGTATTTT. The V and J genes are TRBV7-2 and TRBJ2-3, with 10 bases identical to TRBD1. Germline trimming cut 4 bases from V and 5 bases from J; bases unmatched to any gene: 6. The CDR3 extends over 15 amino acids. CDR1 SGHTA and CDR2 FQGNSA come from the germline V gene. The whole variable domain, filled in from reference TRBV7-2 and TRBJ2-3, reads GAGVSQSPSNKVTEKGKDVELRCDPISGHTALYWYRQSLGQGLEFLIYFQGNSAPDKSGLPSDRFSAERTGGSVSTLTIQRTQQEDSAVYLCASSSRTGGGDTQYFGPGTRLTVL.

The chain recombines TRBV5-4 with TRBJ2-1; D is uncertain. This CDR3 spans 11 amino acids. Germline values: CDR1 SGHNT, CDR2 YYREEE (reference sequence). Trimming took off 4 bases at V and 10 bases at J, with 9 bases between the two ends. The DNA of the CDR3 is TGTGCCAGCAGCCGCCAGACGGAGCAGTTCTTC. It is translated as CASSRQTEQFF.

This clonotype has more than one count but fewer than ten. V usage is TRBV20-1 and J usage is TRBJ2-5; D perhaps matches TRBD1 (6 bases). CDR1 and CDR2 from the germline V gene are DFQATT and SNEGSKA (reference sequence). This CDR3 spans 14 amino acids. V lost 0 bases and J lost 5, with 13 bases in between. CDR3 nucleotides: TGCAGTGCTAGAGATCGGCGCCAGGGGGAGACCCAGTACTTC. Its protein product is CSARDRRQGETQYF.

In its sample, this clonotype ranks as medium-sized. This chain links TRBV15 with TRBJ1-1, with 8 bases that match TRBD1. CDR1 and CDR2 from the germline V gene are LNHNV and YYDKDF (reference sequence). The CDR3 sequence is 13 residues long. J lost 8 bases, V lost 5 bases, and 7 bases had no gene match. This CDR3 reads CATSGSRTGEAFF. The CDR3 nucleotides are TGTGCCACCAGCGGCAGTCGGACAGGGGAAGCTTTCTTT.

This rearrangement joins TRBV28 to TRBJ2-1; tentatively, D is TRBD2 (5 bases). Looked up from germline, CDR1 is MDHEN and CDR2 is SYDVKM. V lost 3 bases, J lost 6 bases, and 12 bases lay in between. The CDR3 loop spans 14 amino acids. CDR3 in DNA: TGTGCCAGCAGTTTTTCAGACGGAGGCAATGAGCAGTTCTTC. The encoded protein is CASSFSDGGNEQFF.

The rearrangement uses TRBV20-1 and TRBJ2-1, with 12 bases matching TRBD2. This CDR3 has 18 residues. Trimming took 1 base from V and 8 from J; bases not matched to a gene: 15. CDR1 and CDR2 from the germline V gene are DFQATT and SNEGSKA (reference sequence). In DNA form, the CDR3 reads TGCAGTGCTAGAGCTCTAAGACTAGCGGGAGAGGCTAGTGATGAGCAGTTCTTC. The encoded protein is CSARALRLAGEASDEQFF.

This rearrangement joins TRBV7-9 to TRBJ1-1; D is possibly TRBD1 (6 bases). V was cut by 5 bases and J by 4 bases, with 11 bases left in between. The CDR3 contains 13 residues. Per the germline V gene, CDR1 is SEHNR and CDR2 is FQNEAQ (reference sequence). CDR3 nucleotide sequence: TGTGCCAGCAGCCTCAAACAGGGCACTGAAGCTTTCTTT. Translation: CASSLKQGTEAFF.

The rearrangement links TRBV5-4 to TRBJ2-1, with a tentative D call TRBD2 (7 bases). Germline V gene lookup returns CDR1 SGHNT and CDR2 YYREEE (reference sequence). The CDR3 is 15 amino acids. Between the trimmed V and J ends, which lost 4 bases and 4 bases, there was a span of 15 bases. The CDR3 DNA follows: TGTGCCAGCAGCCCGGCCGGGGGGCGGTACAATGAGCAGTTCTTC. This gives the protein CASSPAGGRYNEQFF.

This chain uses TRBV11-3 with TRBJ2-7; 9 nucleotides agree with TRBD1. V lost 5 bases and J lost 3; bases outside the gene matches: 8. Per the germline V gene, CDR1 is SGHNT and CDR2 is YENEEA. This CDR3 spans 15 amino acids. The CDR3 coding sequence is TGTGCCAGCAGCCACCACAGGGGGCGAGACTACGAGCAGTACTTC. Protein product: CASSHHRGRDYEQYF.

This chain connects TRBV14 to TRBJ2-5; no clear D. Trimming removed 4 bases from V and 7 bases from J, with 13 bases in between. The length of the CDR3 is 13 residues. Germline V gives CDR1 SGHDN, CDR2 FVKESK. CDR3 amino acids: CASSLSDLGTQYF. In DNA, the CDR3 is TGTGCCAGCAGCCTGTCAGATCTCGGGACCCAGTACTTC.

The rearrangement links TRBV7-9 to TRBJ2-1, with 8 bases aligning to TRBD2. J gave up 7 bases and V 8 bases, and 10 bases lay outside the gene matches. This CDR3 spans 14 amino acids. The germline gives CDR1 SEHNR, CDR2 FQNEAQ (reference sequence). The CDR3 loop is CASGDTGGANEQFF. CDR3 nucleotide sequence: TGTGCCAGCGGGGATACCGGGGGGGCGAATGAGCAGTTCTTC.

The chain links TRBV12-3 or TRBV12-4 to TRBJ2-7, with D perhaps matching TRBD1 or TRBD2 (5 bases each). The ends were cut back, 3 bases at V and 1 base at J, with 16 bases in the middle. The CDR3 is 16 residues long. Here the CDR3 reads CASSLITGPTSYEQYF. CDR3 DNA sequence: TGTGCCAGCAGTTTGATTACGGGGCCCACTTCCTACGAGCAGTACTTC.

Relative to its sample, this clonotype is large. CDR3 nucleotides: TGTGCCAGCAGCTTTAGGGAGGGCGGGTATGGCTACACCTTC. Residues: CASSFREGGYGYTF. The rearrangement links TRBV7-8 to TRBJ1-2; D unresolved. The germline gives CDR1 SGHVS, CDR2 FQNEAQ. The CDR3 consists of 14 residues. Trimming stripped 3 bases from V and 5 bases from J, with 13 bases between.

The gene calls are TRBV29-1 and TRBJ1-2; 7 bases align to TRBD1. This CDR3 is built from 15 residues. With V trimmed by 3 bases and J by 6 bases, 13 bases remained unmatched. CDR1 is SQVTM and CDR2 is ANQGSEA in the germline V gene. In nucleotides, the CDR3 is TGCAGCGTTGACGGGGTACTGACAGGGTTAAATGGCTACACCTTC. It is translated as CSVDGVLTGLNGYTF.

V usage is TRBV7-3 and J usage is TRBJ2-3, with TRBD1 matching 8 bases. The CDR3 totals 16 residues. The J segment lost 5 bases and the V segment lost 4 bases, leaving 11 bases of the junction unmatched. Germline CDR1 is SGHTA and CDR2 is FQGTGA. CDR3 sequence reads: CASSSRGQGRQDTQYF. CDR3 DNA: TGTGCCAGCAGCTCCCGTGGACAGGGCAGGCAAGATACGCAGTATTTT.

The chain is built from TRBV24-1 and TRBJ2-1; D ambiguous. The CDR3 is 15 residues long. Trimming pared 1 base from V and 3 bases from J, leaving 9 bases between. Germline CDR1 is KGHDR and CDR2 is SFDVKD. The CDR3 loop is CATSDFMGNYNEQFF. Here the CDR3 DNA reads TGTGCCACCAGTGATTTCATGGGGAACTACAATGAGCAGTTCTTC.

This clonotype was counted between two and nine times. CDR3 in amino acids: CASSEVGTYNSPLHF. The CDR3 region has the DNA TGTGCCAGCAGCGAGGTGGGCACCTATAATTCACCCCTCCACTTT. The rearrangement joins TRBV7-2 to TRBJ1-6; no firm D call. Trimming pared 5 bases from V and 2 bases from J, leaving 10 bases between. Germline lookup yields CDR1 SGHTA and CDR2 FQGNSA. This CDR3 is 15 amino acids long. The full variable domain, its missing parts supplied by reference TRBV7-2 and TRBJ1-6, is GAGVSQSPSNKVTEKGKDVELRCDPISGHTALYWYRQSLGQGLEFLIYFQGNSAPDKSGLPSDRFSAERTGGSVSTLTIQRTQQEDSAVYLCASSEVGTYNSPLHFGNGTRLTVT.

This clonotype was observed a few times. The CDR3 spells CASRKQGEGYEQYF. CDR3 nucleotides: TGTGCCAGCAGGAAACAGGGGGAGGGCTACGAGCAGTACTTC. J is TRBJ2-7 and V is TRBV6-1, with TRBD1 as a possible D gene (8 bases). V was pared by 6 bases and J by 3 bases, with 15 bases between. This CDR3 region has 14 residues. CDR1 MNHNS and CDR2 SASEGT come from the germline V gene.

This clonotype has more than one count but fewer than ten. The rearrangement joins TRBV2 to TRBJ2-2; TRBD1 agrees at 7 bases. Germline V gene data show CDR1 as SNHLY and CDR2 as FYNNEI. The ends lost 3 bases at V and 5 bases at J; junction bases unmatched: 0. CDR3 size: 13 residues. The CDR3 loop is CASSEGQTGELFF. CDR3 nucleotide sequence: TGTGCCAGCAGTGAGGGACAGACCGGGGAGCTGTTTTTT.

This clonotype was seen just once. The chain couples TRBV28 to TRBJ2-1; D uncertain. Trimming took off 6 bases at V and 4 bases at J, with 7 bases between the two ends. CDR3 length: 12 residues. Germline-derived CDR1 and CDR2 are MDHEN and SYDVKM. CDR3 sequence (DNA): TGTGCCAGCAGCCTAATATACAATGAGCAGTTCTTC. Protein product: CASSLIYNEQFF.

This clonotype is categorized as medium-sized. This sequence joins TRBV20-1 and TRBJ1-5, with TRBD1 matching 9 bases. Losses at the gene ends were 7 bases for V and 1 base for J; bases not matched to a gene: 5. The CDR3 has 14 residues. From germline, CDR1 is DFQATT and CDR2 SNEGSKA (reference sequence). The CDR3 region has the DNA TGCAGTGTGGCCGGGACAGGGAGCAATCAGCCCCAGCATTTT. Its translation is CSVAGTGSNQPQHF.